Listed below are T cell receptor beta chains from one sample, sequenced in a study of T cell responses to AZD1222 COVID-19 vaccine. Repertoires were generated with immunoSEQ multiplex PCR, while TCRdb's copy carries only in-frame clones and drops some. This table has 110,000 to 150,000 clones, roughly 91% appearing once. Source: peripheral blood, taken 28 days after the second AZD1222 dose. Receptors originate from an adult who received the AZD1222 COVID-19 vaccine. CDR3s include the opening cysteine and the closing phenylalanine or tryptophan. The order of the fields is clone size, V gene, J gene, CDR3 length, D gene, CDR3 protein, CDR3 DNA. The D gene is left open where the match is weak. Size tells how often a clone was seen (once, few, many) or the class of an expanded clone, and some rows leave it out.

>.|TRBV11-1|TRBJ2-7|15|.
CASSLGGTPTYEQYF
TGTGCCAGCAGCTTAGGTGGGACTCCGACCTACGAGCAGTACTTC
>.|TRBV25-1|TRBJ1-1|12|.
CASSESRSEAFF
TGTGCCAGCAGTGAATCTCGAAGTGAAGCTTTCTTT
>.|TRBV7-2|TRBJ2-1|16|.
CASSWGGGPEYNEQFF
TGTGCCAGCAGCTGGGGTGGGGGGCCGGAATACAATGAGCAGTTCTTC
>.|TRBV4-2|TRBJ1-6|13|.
CASKSQSNSPLHF
TGTGCCAGCAAATCGCAGTCCAATTCACCCCTCCACTTT
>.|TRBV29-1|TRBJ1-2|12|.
CSVEGDNYGYTF
TGCAGCGTTGAAGGTGATAACTATGGCTACACCTTC
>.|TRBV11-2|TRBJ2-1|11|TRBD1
CASRQGAEQFF
TGTGCCAGCAGACAGGGGGCCGAGCAGTTCTTC
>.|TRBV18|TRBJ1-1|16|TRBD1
CASSPLPGQMNTEAFF
TGTGCCAGCTCACCACTCCCGGGACAGATGAACACTGAAGCTTTCTTT
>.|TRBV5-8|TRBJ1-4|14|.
CASSLLLPGEKLFF
TGTGCCAGCAGCTTACTCCTACCGGGTGAAAAACTGTTTTTT
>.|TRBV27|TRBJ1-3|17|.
CASSSGPGAGSGNTIYF
TGTGCCAGCAGTTCTGGTCCGGGGGCCGGCTCTGGAAACACCATATATTTT
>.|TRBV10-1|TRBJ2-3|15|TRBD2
CASSEFGLVTDTQYF
TGCGCCAGCAGTGAATTTGGACTAGTGACAGATACGCAGTATTTT
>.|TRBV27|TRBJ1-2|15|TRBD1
CASSQRTGWGYGYTF
TGTGCCAGCAGTCAGAGGACAGGGTGGGGCTATGGCTACACCTTC
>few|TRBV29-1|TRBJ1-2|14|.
CSVEWGFEDYGYTF
TGCAGCGTTGAATGGGGTTTTGAGGACTATGGCTACACCTTC
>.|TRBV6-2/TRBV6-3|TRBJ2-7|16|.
CASSRPLAGATYEQYF
TGTGCCAGCAGTAGACCTCTGGCGGGGGCTACCTACGAGCAGTACTTC
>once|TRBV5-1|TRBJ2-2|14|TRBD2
CASSSGGDPGELFF
TGCGCCAGCAGCTCCGGGGGGGATCCCGGGGAGCTGTTTTTT
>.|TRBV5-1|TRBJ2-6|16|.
CASSLAVTTGANVLTF
TGCGCCAGCAGCTTGGCCGTGACGACTGGGGCCAACGTCCTGACTTTC
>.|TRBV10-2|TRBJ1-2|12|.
CASGGRDYGYTF
TGCGCCAGCGGCGGACGGGACTATGGCTACACCTTC
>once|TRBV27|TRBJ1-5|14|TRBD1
CASSLQGGNQPQHF
TGTGCCAGCAGTCTCCAGGGGGGCAATCAGCCCCAGCATTTT